This passage covers 11 T cell receptor beta chains from one sample sequenced in a study of blood T cell repertoires in COVID-19. Sequenced by immunoSEQ multiplex PCR; TCRdb stores in-frame clones only, minus some. In the table there are under 200,000 clones, around four fifths of which are singletons. Sequences were obtained from PBMCs or T cells enriched from blood (not recorded which). These receptors were collected from a woman between 50 and 59 years old in a cohort exposed to, infected with or recovered from COVID-19 (not recorded which).

The chain employs TRBV5-1 and TRBJ2-3, with TRBD1 identical over 7 bases. Germline values: CDR1 SGHRS, CDR2 YFSETQ. The V and J ends lost 4 bases and 5 bases, in that order; junction bases with no gene match: 4. This CDR3 is built from 13 residues. This chain's CDR3 is CASSPGGGDTQYF. CDR3 nucleotide sequence: TGCGCCAGCAGCCCAGGGGGTGGAGATACGCAGTATTTT.

A single count supports this clone. The rearrangement joins TRBV5-1 to TRBJ2-5; possibly TRBD2 for D (5 bases). This CDR3 spans 13 amino acids. Germline-derived CDR1 and CDR2 are SGHRS and YFSETQ. Between the trimmed V and J ends, which lost 0 bases and 5 bases, there was a span of 8 bases. The CDR3 DNA is TGCGCCAGCAGCTTGGCGGGATCGGAGACCCAGTACTTC. Its protein product is CASSLAGSETQYF.

This chain uses TRBV4-2 with TRBJ1-1; TRBD1 matches 7 bases. Germline loops: CDR1 LGHNA, CDR2 YNFKEQ. The CDR3 is 16 residues long. With V trimmed by 0 bases and J by 4 bases, 8 bases remained unmatched. The CDR3 DNA sequence: TGTGCCAGCAGCCAAGAGGATGACAGGGCCTTCACTGAAGCTTTCTTT. Amino acid sequence: CASSQEDDRAFTEAFF.

This chain connects TRBV27 to TRBJ2-5; weak D call: TRBD2 (6 bases). The CDR3 extends over 15 amino acids. V dropped 10 bases and J dropped 9 bases, with 27 bases sitting between them. The germline V gene has CDR1 MNHEY and CDR2 SMNVEV (reference sequence). CDR3 residues: CATQYSAGLLEAQYF. The CDR3, as DNA: TGTGCCACCCAATACTCGGCCGGACTACTTGAGGCCCAGTACTTC.

The chain links TRBV28 to TRBJ2-7; D is perhaps TRBD1 (5 bases). The CDR3 extends over 14 amino acids. The V end lost 4 bases, the J end lost 3 bases, and 13 bases lay between the germline ends. Looked up from germline, CDR1 is MDHEN and CDR2 is SYDVKM. This chain's CDR3 is CASSSTTENYEQYF. CDR3 DNA sequence: TGTGCCAGCAGTTCCACGACAGAAAACTACGAGCAGTACTTC.

This sequence joins TRBV7-3 and TRBJ2-7; 11 nucleotides match TRBD2. This CDR3 has 15 amino acids. In germline, CDR1 is SGHTA, CDR2 FQGTGA. Germline trimming cut 6 bases from V and 6 bases from J; bases unmatched to any gene: 10. CDR3: CASSPRLAGLGEQYF. As DNA, the CDR3 is TGTGCCAGCAGTCCAAGACTAGCGGGACTCGGCGAGCAGTACTTC.

This chain links TRBV3-1 (or the pseudogene TRBV3-2) with TRBJ2-2; no clear D gene. V was trimmed by 3 bases and J by 3 bases, leaving 5 bases between them. Germline-derived CDR1 and CDR2 are LGHDT and YNNKEL (reference sequence). The CDR3 is 13 amino acids. The CDR3 is CASSHSDTGELFF. Written as DNA, the CDR3 is TGTGCCAGCAGCCACAGCGACACCGGGGAGCTGTTTTTT.

This clone occurred once. CDR3 amino acids: CASSKCGISNQPQHF. Written as DNA, the CDR3 is TGTGCCAGCAGCAAATGCGGGATTAGCAATCAGCCCCAGCATTTT. The rearrangement links TRBV21-1 to TRBJ1-5. TRBV21-1 corresponds to a pseudogene. CDR3 size: 15 residues.

The V call is TRBV3-1 (or the pseudogene TRBV3-2), the J call TRBJ2-5; 7 bases are a match to TRBD2. Looked up from germline, CDR1 is LGHDT and CDR2 is YNNKEL (reference sequence). The CDR3 has 17 amino acids. Losses at the gene ends were 0 bases for V and 0 bases for J; bases not matched to a gene: 7. In DNA form, the CDR3 reads TGTGCCAGCAGCCAAGAAGGGCTAGCGGCGTACCAAGAGACCCAGTACTTC. As protein: CASSQEGLAAYQETQYF.

The gene calls are TRBV20-1 and TRBJ2-7; no definite D call. The CDR3 length is 13 residues. Germline-derived CDR1 and CDR2 are DFQATT and SNEGSKA (reference sequence). Trimming cost V 3 bases and J 2 bases, with 11 bases left between them. The CDR3 loop is CSASAASTYEQYF. Here the CDR3 DNA reads TGCAGTGCTAGTGCCGCGTCGACCTACGAGCAGTACTTC.

The rearrangement uses TRBV9 and TRBJ2-7, with D tentatively TRBD2 (6 bases). This CDR3 contains 15 residues. Trimming took 4 bases from V and 2 from J, leaving 16 bases between them. Germline V gene lookup returns CDR1 SGDLS and CDR2 YYNGEE. The CDR3 reads CASSPRAGSTYEQYF. The CDR3 region has the DNA TGTGCCAGCAGCCCACGGGCGGGATCGACCTACGAGCAGTACTTC.